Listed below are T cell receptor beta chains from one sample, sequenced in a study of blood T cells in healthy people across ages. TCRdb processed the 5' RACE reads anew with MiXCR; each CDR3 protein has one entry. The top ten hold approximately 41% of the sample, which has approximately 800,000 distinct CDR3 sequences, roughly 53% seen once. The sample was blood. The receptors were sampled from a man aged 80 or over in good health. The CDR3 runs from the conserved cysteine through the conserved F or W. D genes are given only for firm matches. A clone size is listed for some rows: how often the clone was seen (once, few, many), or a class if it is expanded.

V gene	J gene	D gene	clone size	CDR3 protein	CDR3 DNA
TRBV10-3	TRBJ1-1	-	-	CAISEGAPVVSTEAFF	TGTGCCATCAGTGAGGGAGCCCCCGTCGTTTCCACTGAAGCTTTCTTT
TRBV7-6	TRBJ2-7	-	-	CASSLGTKDEQYF	TGTGCCAGCAGCTTAGGGACAAAAGACGAGCAGTACTTC
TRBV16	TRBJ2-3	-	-	CASSQSNPTLLDTQYF	TGTGCCAGCAGCCAATCAAATCCGACCCTGTTAGATACGCAGTATTTT
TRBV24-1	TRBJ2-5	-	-	CATSASDSADSWETQYF	TGTGCCACCAGTGCCTCGGACAGTGCGGACTCGTGGGAGACCCAGTACTTC
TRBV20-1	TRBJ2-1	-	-	CSASRQAYNEQFF	TGCAGTGCAAGCCGACAGGCGTACAATGAGCAGTTCTTC
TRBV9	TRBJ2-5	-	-	CASSSIGGLGNEQYF	TGTGCCAGCAGCTCGATCGGGGGGCTGGGCAATGAGCAGTACTTC
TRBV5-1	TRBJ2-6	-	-	CASSPTVSGANVLTF	TGCGCCAGCAGCCCAACAGTCTCTGGGGCCAACGTCCTGACTTTC
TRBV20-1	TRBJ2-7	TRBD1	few	CSANRAGGNYEQYF	TGCAGTGCGAACAGGGCAGGGGGCAACTACGAGCAGTACTTC
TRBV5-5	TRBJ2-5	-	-	CASSLSTGGLPGETQYF	TGTGCCAGCAGCTTGTCGACAGGCGGACTGCCGGGTGAGACCCAGTACTTT
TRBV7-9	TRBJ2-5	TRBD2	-	CASSYGGGKAKTKETQYF	TGTGCCAGCAGCTATGGGGGAGGGAAGGCAAAAACGAAAGAGACCCAGTACTTC
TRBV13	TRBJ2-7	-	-	CASSLGFTAYNEQYF	TGTGCCAGCAGCTTAGGATTTACAGCCTACAATGAGCAGTACTTC
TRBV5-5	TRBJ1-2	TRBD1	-	CASSPGQGKYGYTF	TGTGCCAGCAGCCCCGGACAGGGCAAGTATGGCTACACCTTC
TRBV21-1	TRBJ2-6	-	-	CASSKRTDGANVLTF	TGTGCCAGCAGCAAGAGGACAGACGGGGCCAACGTCCTGACTTTC
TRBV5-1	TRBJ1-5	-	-	CASSLGFGGGQPQHF	TGCGCCAGCAGCTTGGGGTTCGGAGGGGGTCAGCCCCAGCATTTT
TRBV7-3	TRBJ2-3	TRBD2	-	CASSAGSGTETDTQYF	TGTGCCAGCAGCGCAGGTAGCGGGACCGAGACAGATACGCAGTATTTT
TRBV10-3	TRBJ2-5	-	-	CAISDTGSQETQYF	TGTGCCATCAGTGATACAGGGTCCCAAGAGACCCAGTACTTC
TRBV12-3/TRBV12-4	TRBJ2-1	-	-	CATPFPEQFF	TGTGCCACCCCATTCCCTGAGCAGTTCTTC
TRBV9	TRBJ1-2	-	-	CASSPHAGGYTF	TGTGCCAGCAGCCCGCATGCGGGTGGCTACACCTTC
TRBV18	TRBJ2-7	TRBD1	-	CASSLDRGLEQYF	TGTGCCAGCTCACTCGACAGGGGGCTCGAGCAGTACTTC
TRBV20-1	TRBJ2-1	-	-	CSARSRFSYNEQFF	TGCAGTGCTAGGTCCAGGTTTTCCTACAATGAGCAGTTCTTC
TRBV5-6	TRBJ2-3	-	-	CASSSNPDTQYF	TGTGCCAGCAGCAGTAACCCAGATACGCAGTATTTT
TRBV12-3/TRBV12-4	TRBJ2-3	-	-	CASSTTGGDTQYF	TGTGCCAGCAGCACTACAGGCGGAGATACGCAGTATTTT
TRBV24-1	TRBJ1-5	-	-	CATSDSQINQPQHF	TGTGCCACCAGTGATAGTCAGATCAATCAGCCCCAGCATTTT
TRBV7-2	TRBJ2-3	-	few	CASGPLASTDTQYF	TGTGCCAGCGGCCCCCTAGCGAGCACAGATACGCAGTATTTT
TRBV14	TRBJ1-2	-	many	CASSQLLYGYTF	TGTGCCAGCAGCCAACTCCTGTATGGCTACACCTTC
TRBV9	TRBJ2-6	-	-	CASSVDGSPSGANVLTF	TGTGCCAGCAGCGTAGACGGGAGCCCTTCTGGGGCCAACGTCCTGACTTTC
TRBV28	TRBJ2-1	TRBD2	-	CASSLALAEWHEQFF	TGTGCCAGCAGCCTCGCCCTAGCGGAGTGGCATGAGCAGTTCTTC
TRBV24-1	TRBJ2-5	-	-	CASSDPGQPGETQYF	TGTGCCTCCAGTGATCCGGGCCAGCCAGGAGAGACCCAGTACTTC
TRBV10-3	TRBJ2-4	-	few	CAISDPKNIQYF	TGTGCCATCAGTGACCCCAAAAACATTCAGTACTTC
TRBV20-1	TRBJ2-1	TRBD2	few	CSATASGGEQFF	TGCAGTGCTACGGCTAGCGGGGGTGAGCAGTTCTTC
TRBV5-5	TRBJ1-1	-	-	CASSATGSKAFF	TGTGCCAGCAGCGCCACGGGAAGCAAGGCTTTCTTT
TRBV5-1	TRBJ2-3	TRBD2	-	CASHSGPPRKYAYF	TGCGCCAGCCATAGCGGGCCTCCGCGTAAATACGCGTATTTT
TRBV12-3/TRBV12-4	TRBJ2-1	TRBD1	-	CASSNRGPPQEQFF	TGTGCCAGCAGCAACAGGGGCCCGCCTCAGGAGCAGTTCTTC
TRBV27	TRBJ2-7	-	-	CASSLRYGAGDEQYF	TGTGCCAGCAGTTTAAGGTACGGGGCTGGTGACGAGCAGTACTTC
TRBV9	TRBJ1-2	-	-	CASSVDPSVFYGYTF	TGTGCCAGCAGCGTTGACCCCTCGGTCTTCTATGGCTACACCTTC
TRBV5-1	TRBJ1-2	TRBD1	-	CASSLGTGGGVIYGYTF	TGCGCCAGCAGCTTGGGCACAGGGGGCGGTGTGATCTATGGCTACACCTTC
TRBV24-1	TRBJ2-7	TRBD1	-	CATSDPRQGRFYEQYF	TGTGCCACCAGTGACCCGCGACAGGGGAGGTTTTACGAGCAGTACTTC
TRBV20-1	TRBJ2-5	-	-	CSASRTTTGAQTQYF	TGCAGTGCTAGTAGAACTACGACGGGGGCCCAGACCCAGTACTTC
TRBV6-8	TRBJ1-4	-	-	CASSRTGLENEKLFF	TGTGCCAGCAGCCGGACTGGGCTTGAGAATGAAAAACTGTTTTTT
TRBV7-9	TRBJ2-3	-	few	CASSDSKVGADTQYF	TGTGCCAGCAGCGACTCCAAGGTCGGTGCAGATACGCAGTATTTT
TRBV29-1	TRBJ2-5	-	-	CSVPPTGEVGETQYF	TGCAGCGTTCCCCCGACAGGAGAAGTAGGAGAGACCCAGTACTTC
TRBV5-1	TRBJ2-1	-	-	CASSLRTGANEQFF	TGCGCCAGCAGCTTGAGGACGGGAGCCAATGAGCAGTTCTTC
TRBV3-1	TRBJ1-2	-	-	CASSQDGRRLYGYTF	TGTGCCAGCAGCCAAGACGGGCGAAGACTCTATGGCTACACCTTC
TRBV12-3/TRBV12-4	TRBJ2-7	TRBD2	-	CASSLREGPYEQYF	TGTGCCAGCAGTTTGCGGGAGGGCCCCTACGAGCAGTACTTC
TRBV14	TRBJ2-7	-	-	CASSPVGRSSYEQYF	TGTGCCAGCAGCCCTGTTGGCAGGAGCTCCTACGAGCAGTACTTC
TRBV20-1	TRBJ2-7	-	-	CSAPVTGRAYEQYF	TGCAGTGCCCCTGTGACGGGGCGTGCCTACGAGCAGTACTTC
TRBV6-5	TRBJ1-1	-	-	CASSVATGNTEAFF	TGTGCCAGCAGTGTTGCCACAGGGAACACTGAAGCTTTCTTT
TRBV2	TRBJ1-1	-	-	CASSESGTEAFF	TGTGCCAGCAGTGAGAGTGGAACTGAAGCCTTCTTT
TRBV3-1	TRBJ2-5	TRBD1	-	CASSQRQGKGTQYF	TGTGCCAGCAGCCAACGACAGGGCAAGGGGACCCAGTACTTC
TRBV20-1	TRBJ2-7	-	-	CSASTSRLYEQYF	TGCAGTGCTAGCACTAGCAGACTCTACGAGCAGTACTTC
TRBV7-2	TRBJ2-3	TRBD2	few	CASSLAGASGRGVDTQYF	TGTGCCAGCAGCTTAGCGGGGGCTAGCGGGAGAGGGGTAGATACGCAGTATTTT
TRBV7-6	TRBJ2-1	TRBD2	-	CASSLGSGVSYNEQFF	TGTGCCAGCAGCTTGGGGAGCGGGGTTTCCTACAATGAGCAGTTCTTC
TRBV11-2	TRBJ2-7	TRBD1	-	CASSRSGTGVFYEQYF	TGTGCCAGCAGCCGTTCCGGGACAGGGGTGTTCTACGAGCAGTACTTC
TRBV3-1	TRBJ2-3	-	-	CASSQSRRILPGGTQYF	TGTGCCAGCAGCCAATCCCGAAGAATTCTCCCCGGCGGTACGCAGTATTTT